These T cell receptor beta chains were read from a single sample in a study of OX40 agonist ivuxolimab in advanced cancers. Sequenced by immunoSEQ multiplex PCR; TCRdb stores in-frame clones only, minus some. The profile covers 65,000 to 95,000 clones, with about 85% appearing a single time and about 4% taken by the ten largest. Sequenced material: CD4+ or CD8+ T cells sorted from blood, taken in a trial of the OX40 agonist ivuxolimab. Receptor source: an adult with an advanced solid tumor such as melanoma, head and neck, liver or kidney cancer. CDR3s include the opening cysteine and the closing phenylalanine or tryptophan. A D gene is named only where the DNA matches it firmly. The size of a clone is reported for some rows only, either as once, few or many, or as a class for expanded clones.

V gene	D gene	J gene	clone size	CDR3 DNA	CDR3 protein
TRBV7-2	-	TRBJ2-7	few	TGTGCCAGCAGCTTAGAAAGTTCCAGGGCCACCTACGAGCAGTACTTC	CASSLESSRATYEQYF
TRBV28	-	TRBJ2-5	-	TGTGCCAGCAGTCTCCAAGGGGGGAGGGGTCAAGAGACCCAGTACTTC	CASSLQGGRGQETQYF
TRBV19	-	TRBJ1-5	few	TGTGCCAGTAGTATAGCCGGGAATCAGCCCCAGCATTTT	CASSIAGNQPQHF
TRBV4-3	-	TRBJ1-1	-	TGCGCCAGCAGCCAAGCCTCAGGGAACACTGAAGCTTTCTTT	CASSQASGNTEAFF
TRBV30	-	TRBJ2-7	-	TGTGCCTGGAGTGTAGGGACAATCATCTACGAGCAGTACTTC	CAWSVGTIIYEQYF
TRBV5-4	-	TRBJ1-3	-	TGTGCCAGCAGCCAAGGAGGGGGGGGCTTTGGAAACACCATATATTTT	CASSQGGGGFGNTIYF
TRBV19	-	TRBJ2-5	-	TGTGCCAGTAGTATAGGCGAGATGGAGACCCAGTACTTC	CASSIGEMETQYF
TRBV4-1	-	TRBJ1-1	-	TGCGCCAGCAGCCAACAACAGGGATCGAACACTGAAGCTTTCTTT	CASSQQQGSNTEAFF
TRBV5-1	TRBD2	TRBJ2-3	-	TGCGCCAGCAGCTTGGGGACAACTAGCGGGAGTGTTGATACGCAGTATTTT	CASSLGTTSGSVDTQYF
TRBV21-1	-	TRBJ2-7	-	TGTGCCAGCAGTCTTGACGGGACTCCCTACGAGCAGTACTTC	CASSLDGTPYEQYF
TRBV10-1	-	TRBJ1-4	-	TGCGCCAGCAGTGGACAGGACGGGGAAAAACTGTTTTTT	CASSGQDGEKLFF
TRBV6-6	-	TRBJ2-6	few	TGTGCCAGCAGTTATGGGGCTGGGGCCAACGTCCTGACTTTC	CASSYGAGANVLTF
TRBV2	TRBD1	TRBJ2-1	many	TGTGCCAGCAGTTTTCCGCCGGGACAGGAGTACAATGAGCAGTTCTTC	CASSFPPGQEYNEQFF
TRBV25-1	TRBD1	TRBJ2-2	-	TGTGCCAGCAGTGGACGGACAGGAGCCGGGGAGCTGTTTTTT	CASSGRTGAGELFF
TRBV9	-	TRBJ2-3	-	TGTGCCAGCAGCGTAGACCCTGTGGCAGATACGCAGTATTTT	CASSVDPVADTQYF
TRBV19	-	TRBJ2-7	-	TGTGCCAGTAGTATCTCATTGGACGGCTACGAGCAGTACTTC	CASSISLDGYEQYF
TRBV18	TRBD2	TRBJ2-3	-	TGTGCCAGCTCACCAGAGTCTAGCGGATTCACAGATACGCAGTATTTT	CASSPESSGFTDTQYF
TRBV5-1	-	TRBJ2-7	-	TGCGCCAGCATGGGGGGCGCTTCCTACGAGCAGTACTTC	CASMGGASYEQYF
TRBV4-1	-	TRBJ1-1	few	TGCGCCAGCAGCCAAGATCCGGGGATGAACACTGAAGCTTTCTTT	CASSQDPGMNTEAFF
TRBV7-2	-	TRBJ1-1	-	TGTGCCAGCAGCTCTGGGGGAAAGAACACTGAAGCTTTCTTT	CASSSGGKNTEAFF
TRBV7-9	-	TRBJ1-1	-	TGTGCCAGCAGCTTAGGAGGGGCGGACGCTTTCTTT	CASSLGGADAFF
TRBV9	-	TRBJ1-2	few	TGTGCCAGCAGCCCGCATGGCTACACCTTC	CASSPHGYTF
TRBV7-9	TRBD1	TRBJ2-5	-	TGTGCCAGCAGCTTGGGGAGACAGGGAGCCTTTTTGGCCCAGTACTTC	CASSLGRQGAFLAQYF
TRBV6-1	-	TRBJ1-4	once	TGTGCCAGCAGTGTTATCGCTAATGAAAAACTGTTTTTT	CASSVIANEKLFF
TRBV2	-	TRBJ1-1	-	TGTGCCAGCAGGAGAACCTTGGGCACTGAAGCTTTCTTT	CASRRTLGTEAFF
TRBV25-1	-	TRBJ2-2	-	TGTGCCAGCAGTGACGGCGGGGAGCTGTTTTTT	CASSDGGELFF
TRBV5-4	TRBD1	TRBJ2-1	-	TGTGCCAGCAGCTTGGTGCAGGGGGCATGGAATGAGCAGTTCTTC	CASSLVQGAWNEQFF
TRBV27	-	TRBJ2-7	few	TGTGCCAGCAGTTTCTATGGGGGAAACTACGAGCAGTACTTC	CASSFYGGNYEQYF
TRBV4-1	-	TRBJ2-3	once	TGCGCCAGCAGCCAACGCGTGGGGCCGGGCACAGATACGCAGTATTTT	CASSQRVGPGTDTQYF
TRBV7-3	TRBD2	TRBJ2-3	-	TGTGCCAGCAGCTTATCTAGCGGGTTCACAGATACGCAGTATTTT	CASSLSSGFTDTQYF
TRBV27	-	TRBJ2-1	-	TGTGCCAGCAGTTTAGGAGGTCCGCCCAATGAGCAGTTCTTC	CASSLGGPPNEQFF
TRBV4-2	-	TRBJ2-1	-	TGTGCCAGCAGCCAAGGGCGTCAGGATGAGCAGTTCTTC	CASSQGRQDEQFF
TRBV7-9	TRBD2	TRBJ2-1	-	TGTGCCAGCAGCTTAGGGGCGGGAGGGTACAATGAGCAGTTCTTC	CASSLGAGGYNEQFF
TRBV2	TRBD1	TRBJ2-7	-	TGTGCCAGCAGTGATGAGGGGGCGGGTAACTCCTACGAGCAGTACTTC	CASSDEGAGNSYEQYF